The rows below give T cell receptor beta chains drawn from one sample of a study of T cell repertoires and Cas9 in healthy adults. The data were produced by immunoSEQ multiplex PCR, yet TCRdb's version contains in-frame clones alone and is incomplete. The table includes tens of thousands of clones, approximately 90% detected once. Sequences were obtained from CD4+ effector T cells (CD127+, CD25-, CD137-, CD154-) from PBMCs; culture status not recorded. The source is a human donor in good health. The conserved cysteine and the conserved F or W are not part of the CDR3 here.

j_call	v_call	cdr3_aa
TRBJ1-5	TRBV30	AWRSQGNQPQH
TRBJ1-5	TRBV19	ASGAVGAQH
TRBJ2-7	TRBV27	ASSRPTVYEQY
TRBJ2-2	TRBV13	ASSPWQPGTGELF
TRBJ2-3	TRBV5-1	ASSFLAGGRSTDTQY
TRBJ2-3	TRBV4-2	ASSQGGLMNVTDTQY
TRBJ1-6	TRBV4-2	ASSQPTGTGVGSPLH
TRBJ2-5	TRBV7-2	ASSLSAGQETQY
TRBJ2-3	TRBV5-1	ASSSILAGGTDTQY
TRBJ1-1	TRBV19	ASSNAGILNTEAF
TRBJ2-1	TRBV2	ASGLAEGNEQF
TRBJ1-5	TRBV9	ASSEHTDRPQH
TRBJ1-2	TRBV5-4	ASSLDVQALANYGYT
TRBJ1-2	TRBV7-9	ASSLGTGHGYT
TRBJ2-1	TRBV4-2	ASSQATGGSDNEQF
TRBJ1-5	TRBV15	ATSRDPSRDQPQH
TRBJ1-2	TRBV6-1	ASSDNPGPAYGYT
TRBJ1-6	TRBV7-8	ASSLAAPTGLNSPLH
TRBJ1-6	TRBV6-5	ASRIGTANSPLH
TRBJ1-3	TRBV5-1	ASSSSSGNTIY
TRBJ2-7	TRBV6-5	ASSNTGSYEQY
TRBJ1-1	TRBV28	ASSSTGLLNTEAF
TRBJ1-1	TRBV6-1	ASSPGQDFTEAF
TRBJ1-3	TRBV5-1	ASSSNPGTARNTIY
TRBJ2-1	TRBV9	ASSGLAGGKNEQF
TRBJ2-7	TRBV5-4	ASSSTGATNEQY
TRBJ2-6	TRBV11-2	ASSLVAGANVLT
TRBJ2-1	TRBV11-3	ASSPSMGDGNEQF
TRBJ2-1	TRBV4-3	ASSQEVGGNYNEQF
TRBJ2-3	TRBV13	ASSQAGRGGTQY
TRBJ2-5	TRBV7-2	ASSLSGTAKETQY
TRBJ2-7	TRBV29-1	SVVPGGEQY
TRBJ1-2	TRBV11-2	ASSLAGDRRLGGYT
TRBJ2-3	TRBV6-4	ASSDGSGSTDTQY
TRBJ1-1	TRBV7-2	ASRPPAVAEAF
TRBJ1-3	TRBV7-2	ASSLAAPSGNTIY
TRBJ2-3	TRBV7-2	ASSLAPTTQGASTDTQY
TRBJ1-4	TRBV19	ASSIQGSPATNEKLF
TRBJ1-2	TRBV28	ASSLSGAGQLYGYT
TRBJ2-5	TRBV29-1	SVVGLVLGGHRETQY
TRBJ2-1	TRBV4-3	ASSLETSPSYNEQF
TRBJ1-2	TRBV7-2	ASSSGGYGYT
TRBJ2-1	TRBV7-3	ASSLTLAGGSEQF
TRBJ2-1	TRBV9	ATSLAGPYNEQF
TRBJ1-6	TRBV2	ASSVEFRGSPLH